The following is a T cell receptor beta chain sequence with its context. Profiled with immunoSEQ multiplex PCR; TCRdb holds only in-frame clones, not every one. Of more than 25,000 clones listed, about 81% are singletons. Treatment indicated: preoperative locoregional IRX-2 cytokine immunotherapy. Patients received preoperative, locoregional IRX-2 cytokine immunotherapy in a phase Ib study. The sample is drawn from a study of preoperative IRX-2 immunotherapy in early breast cancer. Germline V gene data show CDR1 as LNHDA and CDR2 as SQIVND (reference sequence). The V end lost 1 base, the J end lost 6 bases, and 12 bases lay between the germline ends. The CDR3 runs 14 residues.

This material consisted of lymph node tissue, taken after IRX-2 immunotherapy. The V call is TRBV19, the J call TRBJ1-1; D is possibly TRBD1 (6 bases). The clonotype originates from a human donor with breast cancer. The CDR3 region has the DNA TGTGCCAGTAGTATAGGGAACAGGGCGGCTGAAGCTTTCTTT. Amino acid sequence: CASSIGNRAAEAFF.